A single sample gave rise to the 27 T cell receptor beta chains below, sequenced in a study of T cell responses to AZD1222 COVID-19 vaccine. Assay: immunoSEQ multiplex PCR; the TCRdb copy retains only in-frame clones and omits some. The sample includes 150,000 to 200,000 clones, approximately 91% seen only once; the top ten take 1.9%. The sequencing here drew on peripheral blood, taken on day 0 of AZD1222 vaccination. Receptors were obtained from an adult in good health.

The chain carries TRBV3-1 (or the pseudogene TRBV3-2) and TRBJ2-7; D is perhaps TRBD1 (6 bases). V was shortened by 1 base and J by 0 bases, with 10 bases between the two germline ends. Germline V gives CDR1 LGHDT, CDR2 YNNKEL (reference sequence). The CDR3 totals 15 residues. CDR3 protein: CASSQGQGSSYEQYF. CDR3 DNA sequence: TGTGCCAGCAGCCAAGGGCAGGGGAGCTCCTACGAGCAGTACTTC.

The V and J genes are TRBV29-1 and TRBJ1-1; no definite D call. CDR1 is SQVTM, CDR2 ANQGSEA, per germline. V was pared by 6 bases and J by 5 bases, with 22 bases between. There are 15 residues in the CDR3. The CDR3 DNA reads TGCAGCGTGACCCCCTCGGGAGGGAAGGGAACTGAAGCTTTCTTT. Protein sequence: CSVTPSGGKGTEAFF.

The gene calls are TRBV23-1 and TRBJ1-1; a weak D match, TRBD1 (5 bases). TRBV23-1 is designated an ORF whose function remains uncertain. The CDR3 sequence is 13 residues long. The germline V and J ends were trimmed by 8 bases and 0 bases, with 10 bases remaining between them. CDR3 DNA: TGCGCCAGCCGGGGGGGTATGAACACTGAAGCTTTCTTT. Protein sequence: CASRGGMNTEAFF.

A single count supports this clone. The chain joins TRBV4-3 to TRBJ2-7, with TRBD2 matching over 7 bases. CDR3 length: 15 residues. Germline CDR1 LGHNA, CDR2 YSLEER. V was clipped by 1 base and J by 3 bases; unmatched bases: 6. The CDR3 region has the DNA TGCGCCAGCAGCCAAGGACCGAGCGGGAACTACGAGCAGTACTTC. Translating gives CASSQGPSGNYEQYF.

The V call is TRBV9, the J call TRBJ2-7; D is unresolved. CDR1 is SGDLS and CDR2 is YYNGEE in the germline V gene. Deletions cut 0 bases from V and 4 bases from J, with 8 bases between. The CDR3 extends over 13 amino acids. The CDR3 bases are TGTGCCAGCAGCGTAGGTGGGGTATACGAGCAGTACTTC. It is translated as CASSVGGVYEQYF.

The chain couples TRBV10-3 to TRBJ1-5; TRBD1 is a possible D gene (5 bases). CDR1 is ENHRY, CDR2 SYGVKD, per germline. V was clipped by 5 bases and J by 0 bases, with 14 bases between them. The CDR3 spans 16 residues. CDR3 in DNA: TGTGCCATCAGTCCAGAGGGACCTAATAGCAATCAGCCCCAGCATTTT. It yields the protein CAISPEGPNSNQPQHF.

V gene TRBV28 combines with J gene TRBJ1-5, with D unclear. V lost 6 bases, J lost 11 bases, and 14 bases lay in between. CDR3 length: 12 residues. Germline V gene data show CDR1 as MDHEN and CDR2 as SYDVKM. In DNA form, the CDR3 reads TGTGCCAGCAGCCCTGGGCGTTCAGCCCAGCATTTT. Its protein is CASSPGRSAQHF.

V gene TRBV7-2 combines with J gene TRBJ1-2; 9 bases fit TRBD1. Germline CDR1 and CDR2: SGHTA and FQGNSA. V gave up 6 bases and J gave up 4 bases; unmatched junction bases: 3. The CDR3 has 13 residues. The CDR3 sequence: CASSPGQGYGYTF. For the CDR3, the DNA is TGTGCCAGCAGTCCGGGACAGGGCTATGGCTACACCTTC.

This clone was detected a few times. The chain's CDR3 is CAWGRQSNQPQHF. In nucleotides, the CDR3 is TGTGCCTGGGGGAGGCAGAGCAATCAGCCCCAGCATTTT. V and J are TRBV30 and TRBJ1-5; no clear D. V lost 5 bases to trimming and J lost 1 base, with 9 bases between them. The CDR3 runs to 13 residues. From germline, CDR1 is GTSNPN and CDR2 SVGIG (reference sequence).

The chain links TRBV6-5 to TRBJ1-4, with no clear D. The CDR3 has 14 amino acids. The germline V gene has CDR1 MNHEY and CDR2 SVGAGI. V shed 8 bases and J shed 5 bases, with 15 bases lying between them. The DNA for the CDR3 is TGTGCCAGCTCCACCTCCTACCGAAATGAAAAACTGTTTTTT. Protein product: CASSTSYRNEKLFF.

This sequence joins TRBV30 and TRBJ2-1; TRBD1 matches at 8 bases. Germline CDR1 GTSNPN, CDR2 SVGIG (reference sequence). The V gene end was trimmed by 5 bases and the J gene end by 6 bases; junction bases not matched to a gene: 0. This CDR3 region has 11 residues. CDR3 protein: CAWGQGNEQFF. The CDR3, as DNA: TGTGCCTGGGGACAGGGCAATGAGCAGTTCTTC.

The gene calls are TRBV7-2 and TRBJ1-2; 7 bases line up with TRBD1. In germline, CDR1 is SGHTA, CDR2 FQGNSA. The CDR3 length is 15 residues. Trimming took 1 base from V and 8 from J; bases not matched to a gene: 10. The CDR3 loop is CASSLGQGLLDGYTF. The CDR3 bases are TGTGCCAGCAGCTTAGGACAGGGCCTTTTAGACGGCTACACCTTC.

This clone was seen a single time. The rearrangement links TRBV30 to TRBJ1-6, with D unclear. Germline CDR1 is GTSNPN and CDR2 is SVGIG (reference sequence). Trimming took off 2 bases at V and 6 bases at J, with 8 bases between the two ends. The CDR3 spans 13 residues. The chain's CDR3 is CAWSSSFNSPLHF. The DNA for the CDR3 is TGTGCCTGGAGTAGTAGTTTTAATTCACCCCTCCACTTT.

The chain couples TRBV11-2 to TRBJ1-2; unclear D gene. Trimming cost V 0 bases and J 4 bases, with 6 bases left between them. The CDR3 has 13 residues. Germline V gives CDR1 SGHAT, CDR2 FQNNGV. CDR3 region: CASSLEVGYGYTF. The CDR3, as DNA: TGTGCCAGCAGCTTAGAGGTCGGCTATGGCTACACCTTC.

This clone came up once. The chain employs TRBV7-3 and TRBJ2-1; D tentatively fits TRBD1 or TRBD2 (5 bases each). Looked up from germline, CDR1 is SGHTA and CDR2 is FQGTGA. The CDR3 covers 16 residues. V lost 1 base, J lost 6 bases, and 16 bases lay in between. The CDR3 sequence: CASSLIGDPTTNEQFF. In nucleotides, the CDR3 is TGTGCCAGCAGCTTAATTGGGGACCCTACCACCAATGAGCAGTTCTTC.

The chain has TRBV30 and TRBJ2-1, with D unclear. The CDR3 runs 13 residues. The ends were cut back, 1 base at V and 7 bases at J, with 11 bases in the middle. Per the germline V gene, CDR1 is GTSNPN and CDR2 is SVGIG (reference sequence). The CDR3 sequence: CAWSGVARNEQFF. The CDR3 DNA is TGTGCCTGGAGTGGGGTAGCACGGAATGAGCAGTTCTTC.

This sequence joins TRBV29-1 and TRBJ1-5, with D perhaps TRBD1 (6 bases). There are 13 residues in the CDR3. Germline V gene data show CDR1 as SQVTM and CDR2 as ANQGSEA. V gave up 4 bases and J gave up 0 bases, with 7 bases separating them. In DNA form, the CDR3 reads TGCAGCGTTGGACAGGATAGCAATCAGCCCCAGCATTTT. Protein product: CSVGQDSNQPQHF.

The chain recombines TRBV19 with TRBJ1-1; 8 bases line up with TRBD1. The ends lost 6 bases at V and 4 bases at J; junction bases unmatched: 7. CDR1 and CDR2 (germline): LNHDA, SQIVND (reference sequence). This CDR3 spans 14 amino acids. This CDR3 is CASRLDRATTEAFF. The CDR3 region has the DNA TGTGCCAGTAGGTTGGACAGGGCGACCACTGAAGCTTTCTTT.

The CDR3 coding sequence is TGCAGCGGGGTTACAGGGGGCGGAAGCTATGGCTACACCTTC. Translated, it gives CSGVTGGGSYGYTF. The V gene is TRBV29-1, the J gene TRBJ1-2; 9 bases are a match to TRBD1. Losses at the gene ends were 7 bases for V and 4 bases for J; bases not matched to a gene: 10. CDR3 length equals 14 residues. CDR1 SQVTM and CDR2 ANQGSEA come from the germline V gene.

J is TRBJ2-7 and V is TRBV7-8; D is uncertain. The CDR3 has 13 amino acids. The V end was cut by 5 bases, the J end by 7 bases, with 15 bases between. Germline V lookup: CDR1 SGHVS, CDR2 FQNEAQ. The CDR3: CASSVSYVGEQYF. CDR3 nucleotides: TGTGCCAGCAGCGTCTCTTATGTGGGGGAGCAGTACTTC.

This CDR3 is CASSSRTSGRGIRELFF. The DNA of the CDR3 is TGTGCCAGTAGTTCCCGGACTAGCGGGAGGGGAATCAGGGAGCTGTTTTTT. The chain joins TRBV19 to TRBJ2-2; 15 bases match TRBD2. V dropped 5 bases and J dropped 9; count of bases not matched to a gene: 10. The CDR3 is 17 amino acids. The germline V gene has CDR1 LNHDA and CDR2 SQIVND (reference sequence).

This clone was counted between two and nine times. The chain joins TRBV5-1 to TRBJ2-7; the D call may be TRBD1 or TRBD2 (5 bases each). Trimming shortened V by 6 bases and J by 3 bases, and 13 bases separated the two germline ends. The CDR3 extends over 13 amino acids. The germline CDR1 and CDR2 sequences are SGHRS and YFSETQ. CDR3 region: CASTRDAFYEQYF. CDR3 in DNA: TGCGCCAGCACCCGGGACGCCTTCTACGAGCAGTACTTC.

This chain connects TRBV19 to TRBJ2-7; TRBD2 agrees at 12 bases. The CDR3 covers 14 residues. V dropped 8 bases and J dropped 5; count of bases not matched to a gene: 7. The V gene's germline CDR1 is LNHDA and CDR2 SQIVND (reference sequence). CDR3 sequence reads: CASRLAGEVDEQYF. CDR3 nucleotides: TGTGCCAGTCGACTAGCGGGAGAGGTCGACGAGCAGTACTTC.

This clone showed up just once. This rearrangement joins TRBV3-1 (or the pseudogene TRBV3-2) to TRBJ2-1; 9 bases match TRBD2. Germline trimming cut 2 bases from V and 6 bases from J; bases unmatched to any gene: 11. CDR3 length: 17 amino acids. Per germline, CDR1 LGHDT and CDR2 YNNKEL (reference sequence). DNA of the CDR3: TGTGCCAGCAGCCAAAACATGGCGGGAGGGAATCCCAATGAGCAGTTCTTC. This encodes CASSQNMAGGNPNEQFF.

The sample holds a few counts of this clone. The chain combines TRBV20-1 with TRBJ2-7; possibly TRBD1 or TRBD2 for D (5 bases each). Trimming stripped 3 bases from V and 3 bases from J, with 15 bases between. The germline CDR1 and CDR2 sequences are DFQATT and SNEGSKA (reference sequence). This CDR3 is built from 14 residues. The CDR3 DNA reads TGCAGTGCTAGTGAGGGGACGGATTACTACGAGCAGTACTTC. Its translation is CSASEGTDYYEQYF.

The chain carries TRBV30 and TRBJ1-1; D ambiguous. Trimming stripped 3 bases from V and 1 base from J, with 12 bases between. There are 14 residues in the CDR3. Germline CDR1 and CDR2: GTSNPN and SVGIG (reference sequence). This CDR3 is CAWSLGQPNTEAFF. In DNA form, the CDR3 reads TGTGCCTGGAGCCTCGGGCAGCCGAACACTGAAGCTTTCTTT. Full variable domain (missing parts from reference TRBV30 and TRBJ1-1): SQTIHQWPATLVQPVGSPLSLECTVEGTSNPNLYWYRQAAGRGLQLLFYSVGIGQISSEVPQNLSASRPQDRQFILSSKKLLLSDSGFYLCAWSLGQPNTEAFFGQGTRLTVV.

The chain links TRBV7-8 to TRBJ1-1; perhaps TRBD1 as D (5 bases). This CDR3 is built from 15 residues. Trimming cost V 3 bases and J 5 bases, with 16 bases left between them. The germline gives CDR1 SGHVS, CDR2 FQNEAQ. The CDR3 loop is CASSFLGGEGTEAFF. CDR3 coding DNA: TGTGCCAGCAGCTTCCTCGGAGGGGAGGGGACTGAAGCTTTCTTT.